This TCR beta chain was observed in a study of shared clonotypes between healthy human individuals (dated by TCRdb to about 2020). For the study in its entirety: The cohort comprised two women and a few men aged 18 to 49 years. To estimate repertoire size and how much clonotypes are shared between individuals, the study performed deep sequencing of blood TCR repertoires from a handful of healthy adults. Different laboratories and diverse techniques were used to prepare libraries and sequence TCR repertoires, to increase sequencing depth and limit assay-specific biases. Per donor, three plates each were used for CD4 naive and CD4 memory, two for CD8 naive, and one for CD8 memory. Between about 0.85 and 9.5 billion PBMCs per donor were obtained by leukapheresis. Findings and caveats that apply to the study as a whole: Sampling was restricted to blood, and TCR repertoires in tissue are likely to differ from TCR repertoires in blood. The genetic and exposure-history diversity represented was limited by the small number of donors. Across a few donors, roughly 5.4% of naive CD4, over 3% of naive CD8, under 2.5% of memory CD4, and over 0.35% of memory CD8 clonotypes were shared. Higher generation probabilities were observed for clonotypes shared by all four sorted-subset donors than for non-shared clonotypes. Pairwise subsampling indicated that sequencing depth was expected to affect the degree of clonotype sharing among donors. Larger estimated clonotype richness was generally found for naive subsets than for memory subsets. Incomplete sequencing was indicated by rarefaction of sorted-subset datasets, despite the large sequencing depth.

The germline V gene specifies LGHNA as CDR1 and YNFKEQ as CDR2. The CDR3 runs 16 amino acids, cysteine and phenylalanine included. Only CDR3 DNA remains: 48 bases, in frame from the first base. Unmatched junction bases come to 6, with V trimmed by 2 bases and J by 4 bases. CD8 naive samples were obtained by positive selection for CCR7 among CD45RO-negative cells, yielding a CD45RA+CCR7+ population from which TemRA cells were excluded. Donors were healthy HIV-negative adults with no recently reported acute infections or vaccinations. Every donor was a Caucasian adult living in Nashville, Tennessee, USA. After blood collection by leukapheresis, PBMCs were isolated using Ficoll-Histopaque density gradient centrifugation and then cryopreserved in the vapor phase of liquid nitrogen. Analytical flow cytometry was used to check the purity and quantity of every magnetically sorted T cell population. From each sorted fraction, genomic DNA was isolated and quantified by UV absorbance on a Nanodrop 2000c.

Worth noting for this clone: It lacks a known antigen. Per-nucleotide qualities are absent, and no much larger clonotype sits a single base away.

Using the deep immunoSEQ assay, TCR CDR3 regions were amplified from genomic DNA by multiplex PCR. Extracted genomic DNA from each cell subset was distributed evenly across all wells of several immunoSEQ 96-well plates, and each plate was treated as a replicate. Each replicate PCR for sorted subsets received about 220 ng genomic DNA, equal to about 30,000 T cell genomes. Purified libraries were quantified with a Qubit 3.0 fluorometer, sized on a Bioanalyzer 2100, and re-quantified with the KAPA Library Quantification kit. Every immunoSEQ 96-well plate was sequenced on a dedicated single-read 150-cycle Illumina NextSeq 550 flow cell. In the source study's methods: Because only junctional sequences without quality scores were contained in the immunoSEQ output, filtering matching that applied to full-length reads could not be performed. Sequences were annotated with PyIR, a Python wrapper for IgBLAST v1.9, using IMGT germline references to assign V/J genes and CDR3. Reads with weak V/J assignments (E-value above 1e-6), missing CDR3, stop codons, out-of-frame junctions, or ambiguous translated residues were removed. V3J clonotypes were defined as sequences sharing the same inferred V gene, J gene, and CDR3 amino acid sequence. Percentage overlap between repertoires was calculated by dividing the number of shared unique clonotypes by the size of the smaller repertoire. Repertoire richness was assessed with RTK rarefaction, the Chao1 estimator, and Recon v2.1 estimates of unobserved clonotypes. Generation probabilities were computed with OLGA for all TCRbeta clonotypes obtained by the gDNA method from four donors. TCRdb holds this immuneACCESS table with in-frame rearrangements only. Some clones are missing; in checked studies, unresolved V genes explain under half, and the rest has no known cause. D and trimming were read from the DNA, whereas the V and J calls and clone size are those reported in that table. The table for this sample lists millions of clones; roughly 95% of them were counted only once. Jointly, the top ten make up approximately 1.2% of the sample.

The source is a man younger than 30 in good health. The source material was naive CD8+ T cells sorted from blood. The cell subset or site label, read with the paper, signifies: CD45RA+CCR7+. The chain links TRBV4-2 with TRBJ2-3, and 10 junction bases match TRBD2. The DNA reads as follows: TGTGCCAGCAGCCAATTCCTAGCGGGGGAAGCAGATACGCAGTATTTT. This gives the protein CASSQFLAGEADTQYF.